This T cell receptor beta chain is drawn from a study of T-cell memory formation after mild COVID-19. Background on the study: Among the donors, TCR clusters were largely specific to each donor.

A word on this clonotype: Its target is not known.

The CDR3 sequence is 14 residues long. Germline V lookup: CDR1 SGHKS, CDR2 YYEKEE (reference sequence). Trimming pared 7 bases from V and 0 bases from J, leaving 10 bases between. Findings and limits, study-wide: Clones shrinking from day 15 to 85 showed even CD4/CD8 mixes; later expanders tilted CD4+.

UMIs and sample barcodes were carried by the TCR alpha and TCR beta cDNA libraries that 5'RACE produced using constant-segment primers. TCRdb re-analysed the 5' RACE reads in MiXCR, keeping a single row per CDR3 protein. The table includes roughly 250,000 distinct CDR3 sequences, roughly 17% detected once. The rearrangement uses TRBV5-5 and TRBJ2-2; no clear D gene. Sample: PBMCs or a T cell subset sorted from them (not recorded which). The origin of this receptor is a man between 18 and 35 years old who had mild COVID-19 (a few samples of this study predate the infection). Cell type and time point are not known. The CDR3 loop is CASWQTANTGELFF. DNA for the CDR3: TGTGCCAGCTGGCAAACCGCGAACACCGGGGAGCTGTTTTTT.